This T cell receptor (beta chain) was retrieved from a study of cytomegalovirus exposure and HLA in healthy donors. This clone showed up many times. Its antigen is currently unknown. From germline, CDR1 is MNHEY and CDR2 SVGAGI. V lost 4 bases and J 2 bases, leaving 11 bases between the germline ends. The CDR3 covers 14 residues. The study ran its PCR with 60 Vbeta and 13 Jbeta primers. Assay used: immunoSEQ multiplex PCR; TCRdb lists only in-frame clones, some missing. The sample holds around 140,000 clones, 75% to 80% seen once. Findings and limits, study-wide: Most sequenced TCRs were rare (though some public TCRs occurred in many donors).

The gene calls are TRBV6-5 and TRBJ1-1; a possible D gene is TRBD1 (5 bases). The sequence was obtained from a young woman in good health and CMV-seropositive. The sequencing sample was made of PBMCs. The CDR3 region is CASSFTGGNTEAFF. Here the CDR3 DNA reads TGTGCCAGCAGTTTTACCGGGGGAAACACTGAAGCTTTCTTT.